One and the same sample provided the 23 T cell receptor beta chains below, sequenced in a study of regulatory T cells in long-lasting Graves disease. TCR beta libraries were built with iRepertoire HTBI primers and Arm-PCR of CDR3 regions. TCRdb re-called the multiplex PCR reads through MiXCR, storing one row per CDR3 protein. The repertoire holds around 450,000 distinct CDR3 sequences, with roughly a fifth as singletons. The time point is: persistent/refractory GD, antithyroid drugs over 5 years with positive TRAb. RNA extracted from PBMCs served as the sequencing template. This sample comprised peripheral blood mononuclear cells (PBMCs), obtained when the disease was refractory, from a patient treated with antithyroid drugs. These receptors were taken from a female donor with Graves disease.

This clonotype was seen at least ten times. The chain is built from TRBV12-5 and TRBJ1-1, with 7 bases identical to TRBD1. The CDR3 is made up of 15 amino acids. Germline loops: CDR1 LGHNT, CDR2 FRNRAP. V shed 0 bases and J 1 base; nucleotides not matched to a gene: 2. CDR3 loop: CASGLVTGRNTEAFF. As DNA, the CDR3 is TGTGCTAGTGGTTTGGTGACAGGGAGGAACACTGAAGCTTTCTTT.

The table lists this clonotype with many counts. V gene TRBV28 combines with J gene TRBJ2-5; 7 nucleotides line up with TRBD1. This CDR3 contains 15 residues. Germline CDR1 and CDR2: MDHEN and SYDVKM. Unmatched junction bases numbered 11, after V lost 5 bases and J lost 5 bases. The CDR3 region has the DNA TGTGCCAGCAGTAACCCAGGGGGAGTCCTGGAGACCCAGTACTTC. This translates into CASSNPGGVLETQYF.

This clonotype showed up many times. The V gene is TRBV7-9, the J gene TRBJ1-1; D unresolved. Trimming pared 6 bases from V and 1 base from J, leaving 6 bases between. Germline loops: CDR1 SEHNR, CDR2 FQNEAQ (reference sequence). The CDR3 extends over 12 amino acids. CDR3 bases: TGTGCCAGCAGTGTGGGGAACACTGAAGCTTTCTTT. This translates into CASSVGNTEAFF. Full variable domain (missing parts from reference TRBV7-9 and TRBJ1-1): DTGVSQNPRHKITKRGQNVTFRCDPISEHNRLYWYRQTLGQGPEFLTYFQNEAQLEKSRLLSDRFSAERPKGSFSTLEIQRTEQGDSAMYLCASSVGNTEAFFGQGTRLTVV.

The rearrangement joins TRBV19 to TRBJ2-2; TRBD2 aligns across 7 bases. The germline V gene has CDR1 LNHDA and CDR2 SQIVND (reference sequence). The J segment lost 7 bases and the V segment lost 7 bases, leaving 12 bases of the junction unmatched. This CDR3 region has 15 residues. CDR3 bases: TGTGCCAGTACCCCCAGGCTGGGGAGGGACGGGGAGCTGTTTTTT. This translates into CASTPRLGRDGELFF.

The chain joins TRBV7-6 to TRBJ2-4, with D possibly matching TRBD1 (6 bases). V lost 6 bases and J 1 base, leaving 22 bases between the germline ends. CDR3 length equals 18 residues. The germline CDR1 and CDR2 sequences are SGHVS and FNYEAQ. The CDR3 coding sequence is TGTGCCAGCAGTCCCTCCTGGTGGGGGCCTAAGGCCAAAAACATTCAGTACTTC. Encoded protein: CASSPSWWGPKAKNIQYF.

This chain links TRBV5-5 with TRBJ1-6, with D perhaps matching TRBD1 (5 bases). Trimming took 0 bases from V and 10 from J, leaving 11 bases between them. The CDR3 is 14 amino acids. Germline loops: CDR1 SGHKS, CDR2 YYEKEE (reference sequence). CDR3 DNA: TGTGCCAGCAGCTTGGAAGGGGCTGAATCACCCCTCCACTTT. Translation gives CASSLEGAESPLHF.

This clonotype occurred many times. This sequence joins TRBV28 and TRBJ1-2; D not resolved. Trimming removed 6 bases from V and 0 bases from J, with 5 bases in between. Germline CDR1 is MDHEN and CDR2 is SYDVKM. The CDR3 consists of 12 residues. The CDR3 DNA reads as TGTGCCAGCAGGGAATCTAACTATGGCTACACCTTC. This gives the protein CASRESNYGYTF.

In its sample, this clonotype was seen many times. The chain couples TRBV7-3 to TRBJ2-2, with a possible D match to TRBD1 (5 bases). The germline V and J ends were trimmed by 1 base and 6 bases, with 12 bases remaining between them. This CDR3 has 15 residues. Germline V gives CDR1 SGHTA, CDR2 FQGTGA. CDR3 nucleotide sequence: TGTGCCAGCAGCTTAATTGGGGCCGAGCCCGGGGAGCTGTTTTTT. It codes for CASSLIGAEPGELFF. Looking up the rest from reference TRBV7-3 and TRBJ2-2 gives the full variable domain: GAGVSQTPSNKVTEKGKYVELRCDPISGHTALYWYRQSLGQGPEFLIYFQGTGAADDSGLPNDRFFAVRPEGSVSTLKIQRTERGDSAVYLCASSLIGAEPGELFFGEGSRLTVL.

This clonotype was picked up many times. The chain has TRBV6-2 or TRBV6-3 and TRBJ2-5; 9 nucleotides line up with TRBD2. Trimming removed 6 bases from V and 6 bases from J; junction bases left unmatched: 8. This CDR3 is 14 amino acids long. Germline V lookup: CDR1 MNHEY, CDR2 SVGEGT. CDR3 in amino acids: CASSNSGSGKTQYF. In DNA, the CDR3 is TGTGCCAGCAGCAATAGCGGGAGTGGGAAGACCCAGTACTTC.

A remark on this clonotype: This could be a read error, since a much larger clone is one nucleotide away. CDR3 sequence: CSASGANQGTQYF. Written as DNA, the CDR3 is TGCAGTGCAAGTGGGGCTAACCAAGGGACCCAGTACTTC. The gene calls are TRBV20-1 and TRBJ2-5, with D possibly TRBD1 on 5 matching bases. The CDR3 sequence is 13 residues long. The V gene's germline CDR1 is DFQATT and CDR2 SNEGSKA (reference sequence).

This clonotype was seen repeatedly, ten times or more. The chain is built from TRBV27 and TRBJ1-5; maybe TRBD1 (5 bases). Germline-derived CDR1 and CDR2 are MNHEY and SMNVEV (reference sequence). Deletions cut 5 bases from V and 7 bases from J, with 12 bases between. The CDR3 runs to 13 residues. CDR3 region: CASSGGGRQPQHF. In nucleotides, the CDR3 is TGTGCCAGCAGTGGTGGGGGTCGGCAGCCCCAGCATTTT.

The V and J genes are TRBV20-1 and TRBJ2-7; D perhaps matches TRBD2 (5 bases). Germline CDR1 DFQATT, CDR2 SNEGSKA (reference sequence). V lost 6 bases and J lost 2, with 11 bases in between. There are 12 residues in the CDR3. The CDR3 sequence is CSARKGAYEQYF. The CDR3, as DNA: TGCAGTGCGAGGAAGGGAGCCTACGAGCAGTACTTC.

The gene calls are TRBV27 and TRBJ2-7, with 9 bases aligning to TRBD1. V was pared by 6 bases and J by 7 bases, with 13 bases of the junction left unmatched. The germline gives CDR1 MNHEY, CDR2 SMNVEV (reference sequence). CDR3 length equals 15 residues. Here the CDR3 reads CASSHSATGGYEQYF. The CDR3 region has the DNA TGTGCCAGCAGCCACTCCGCGACAGGGGGTTATGAGCAGTACTTC.

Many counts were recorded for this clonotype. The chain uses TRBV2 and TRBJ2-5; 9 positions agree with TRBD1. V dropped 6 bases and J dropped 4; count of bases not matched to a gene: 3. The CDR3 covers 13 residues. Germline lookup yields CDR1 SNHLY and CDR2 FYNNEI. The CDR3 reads CASRQGQGETQYF. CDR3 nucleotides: TGTGCCAGCAGGCAGGGACAGGGAGAGACCCAGTACTTC. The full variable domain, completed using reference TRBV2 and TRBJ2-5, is EPEVTQTPSHQVTQMGQEVILRCVPISNHLYFYWYRQILGQKVEFLVSFYNNEISEKSEIFDDQFSVERPDGSNFTLKIRSTKLEDSAMYFCASRQGQGETQYFGPGTRLLVL.

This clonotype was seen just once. This CDR3 reads CASSPGLADNEQFF. The CDR3 region has the DNA TGTGCCAGCTCACCAGGACTAGCAGACAATGAGCAGTTCTTC. The chain joins TRBV18 to TRBJ2-1, with TRBD2 matching over 8 bases. The J segment lost 5 bases and the V segment lost 2 bases, leaving 2 bases of the junction unmatched. Germline V lookup: CDR1 KGHSH, CDR2 LQKENI. The CDR3 totals 14 residues.

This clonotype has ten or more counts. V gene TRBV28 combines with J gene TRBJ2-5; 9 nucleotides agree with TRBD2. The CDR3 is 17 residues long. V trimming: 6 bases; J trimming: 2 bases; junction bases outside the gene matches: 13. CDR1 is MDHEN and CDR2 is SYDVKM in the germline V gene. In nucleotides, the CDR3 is TGTGCCAGCAGCCGCGGGAGGGCGCCGGTTGGGCAAGAGACCCAGTACTTC. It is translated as CASSRGRAPVGQETQYF.

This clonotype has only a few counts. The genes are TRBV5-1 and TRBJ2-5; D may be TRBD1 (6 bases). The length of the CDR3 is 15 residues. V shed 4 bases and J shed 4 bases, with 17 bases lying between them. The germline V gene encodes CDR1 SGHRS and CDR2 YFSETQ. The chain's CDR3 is CASSPTTGFGETQYF. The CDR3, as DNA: TGCGCCAGCAGCCCCACTACAGGGTTCGGAGAGACCCAGTACTTC.

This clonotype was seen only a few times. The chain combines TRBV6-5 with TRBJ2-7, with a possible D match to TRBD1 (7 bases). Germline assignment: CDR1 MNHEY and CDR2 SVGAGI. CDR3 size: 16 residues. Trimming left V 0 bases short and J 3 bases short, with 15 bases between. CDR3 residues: CASSYSRRDRDYEQYF. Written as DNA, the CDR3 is TGTGCCAGCAGTTACTCTAGGCGGGACAGAGACTACGAGCAGTACTTC.

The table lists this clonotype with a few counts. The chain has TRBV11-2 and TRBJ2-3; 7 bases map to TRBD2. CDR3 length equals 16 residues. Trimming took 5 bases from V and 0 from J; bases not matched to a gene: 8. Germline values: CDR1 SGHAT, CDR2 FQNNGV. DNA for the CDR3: TGTGCCAGCAGCCAAGGAGCGGGGCTGAGCACAGATACGCAGTATTTT. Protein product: CASSQGAGLSTDTQYF.

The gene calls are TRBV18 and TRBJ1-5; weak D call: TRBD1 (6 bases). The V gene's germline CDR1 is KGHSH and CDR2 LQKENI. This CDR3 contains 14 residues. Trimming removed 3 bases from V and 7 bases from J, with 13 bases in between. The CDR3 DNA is TGTGCCAGCTCACCCGGAAGGGGGTCGCAGCCCCAGCATTTT. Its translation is CASSPGRGSQPQHF.

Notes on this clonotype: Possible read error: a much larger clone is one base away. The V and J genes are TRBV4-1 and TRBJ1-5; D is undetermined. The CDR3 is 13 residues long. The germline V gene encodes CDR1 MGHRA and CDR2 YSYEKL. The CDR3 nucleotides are TGCACCAGCAGCCAAGGCTACAATCAGCCCCAGCATTTT. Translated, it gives CTSSQGYNQPQHF.

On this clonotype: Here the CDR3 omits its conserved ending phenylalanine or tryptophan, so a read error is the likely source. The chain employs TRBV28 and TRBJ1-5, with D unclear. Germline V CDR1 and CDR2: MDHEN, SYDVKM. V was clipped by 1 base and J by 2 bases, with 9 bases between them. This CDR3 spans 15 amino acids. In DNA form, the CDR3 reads TGTGCCAGCAGTTTATTTCCTATCGGCAATCAGCCCCAGCATCTT. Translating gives CASSLFPIGNQPQHL.

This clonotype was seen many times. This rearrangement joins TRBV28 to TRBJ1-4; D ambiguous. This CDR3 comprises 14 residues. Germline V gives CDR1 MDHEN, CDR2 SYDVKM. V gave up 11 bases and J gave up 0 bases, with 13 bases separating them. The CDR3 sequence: CAGSDGTTNEKLFF. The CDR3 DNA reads TGTGCCGGATCGGACGGGACAACTAATGAAAAACTGTTTTTT.